What follows describes a single T cell receptor (beta chain). This CDR3 has 15 residues. Germline loops: CDR1 LNHNV, CDR2 YYDKDF (reference sequence). Trimming pared 3 bases from V and 12 bases from J, leaving 20 bases between. This record belongs to a study of blood T cell repertoires in COVID-19. Profiling relied on immunoSEQ multiplex PCR, and the TCRdb table lists in-frame clones only, not all of them. Among more than 200,000 clones, 88% were seen once, and the ten largest hold roughly 1.7%. This clonotype was sampled from a man between 65 and 85 years old with acute or convalescent COVID-19. This chain connects TRBV15 to TRBJ2-2; a possible D gene is TRBD2 (5 bases). The specimen sequenced was peripheral blood. CDR3: CATSSGTRHEGKLFF. DNA of the CDR3: TGTGCCACCAGCAGTGGCACCCGGCACGAGGGAAAGCTGTTTTTT.